This T cell receptor beta chain was captured in a study of cytomegalovirus exposure and HLA in healthy donors. Study-wide results and caveats: Association of 16,951 TCR beta sequences with HLA alleles was found at 0.05 false discovery rate in a later analysis. In a later analysis, a missense DCLRE1C variant was linked to TCR beta V- and J-gene trimming. In an earlier analysis, about 87% or about 30%: the productive usage of most TCR beta V segments. There were reportedly fewer N-insertions in an Asian-associated ancestry cluster than the approximately 670-donor mean, in a later analysis.

Germline V lookup: CDR1 DFQATT, CDR2 SNEGSKA (reference sequence). CDR3 size: 11 residues. V trimming: 5 bases; J trimming: 11 bases; junction bases outside the gene matches: 8. Note on this clone: Its antigen is unknown.

Primers: 60 Vbeta forward and 13 Jbeta reverse. TCRdb's copy holds only in-frame clones and misses some; the assay was immunoSEQ multiplex PCR. This table holds approximately 190,000 clones, 80% to 90% found once. Specimen: PBMCs. The sequence was obtained from a man aged 30-40 years in good health and CMV-seronegative. This rearrangement joins TRBV20-1 to TRBJ1-1, with 7 bases fitting TRBD1. Written as DNA, the CDR3 is TGCAGTGCTTCGGGACAGTTGGAGGCTTTCTTT. It is translated as CSASGQLEAFF.